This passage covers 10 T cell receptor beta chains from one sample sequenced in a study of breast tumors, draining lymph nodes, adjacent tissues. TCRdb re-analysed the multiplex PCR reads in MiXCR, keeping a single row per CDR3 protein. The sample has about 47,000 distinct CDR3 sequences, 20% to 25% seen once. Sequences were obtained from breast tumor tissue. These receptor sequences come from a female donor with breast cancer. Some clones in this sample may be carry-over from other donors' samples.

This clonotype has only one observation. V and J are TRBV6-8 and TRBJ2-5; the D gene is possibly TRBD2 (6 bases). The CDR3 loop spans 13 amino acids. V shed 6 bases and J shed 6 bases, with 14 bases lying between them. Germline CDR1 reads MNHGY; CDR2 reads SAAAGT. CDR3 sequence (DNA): TGTGCCAGCAGCCTCCGGGACTGGAAGACCCAGTACTTC. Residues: CASSLRDWKTQYF.

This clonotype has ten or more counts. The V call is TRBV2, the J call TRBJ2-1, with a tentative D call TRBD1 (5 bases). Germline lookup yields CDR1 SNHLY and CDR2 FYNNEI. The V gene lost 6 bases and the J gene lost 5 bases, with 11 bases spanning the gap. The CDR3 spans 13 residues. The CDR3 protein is CASSIDRDNEQFF. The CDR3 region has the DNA TGTGCCAGCAGCATAGACAGAGACAATGAGCAGTTCTTC.

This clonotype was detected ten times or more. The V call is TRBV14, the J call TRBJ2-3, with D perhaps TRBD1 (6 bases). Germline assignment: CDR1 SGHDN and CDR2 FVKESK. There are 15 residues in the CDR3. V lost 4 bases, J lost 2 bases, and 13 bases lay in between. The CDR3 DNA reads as TGTGCCAGCAGCCCTGTGGACAGAGCCACAGATACGCAGTATTTT. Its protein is CASSPVDRATDTQYF.

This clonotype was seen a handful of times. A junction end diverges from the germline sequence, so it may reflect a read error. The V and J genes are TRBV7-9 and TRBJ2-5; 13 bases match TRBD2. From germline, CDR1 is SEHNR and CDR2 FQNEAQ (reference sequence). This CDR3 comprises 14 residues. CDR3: CTSAGTSGVETQYF. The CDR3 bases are TGTACCAGCGCTGGGACTAGCGGGGTAGAGACCCAGTACTTC.

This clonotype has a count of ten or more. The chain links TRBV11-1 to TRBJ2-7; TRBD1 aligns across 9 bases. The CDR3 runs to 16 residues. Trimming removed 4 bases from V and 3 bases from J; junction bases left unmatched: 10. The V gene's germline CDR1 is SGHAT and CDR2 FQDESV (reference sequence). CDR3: CASSSPQGAQIYEQYF. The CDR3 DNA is TGTGCCAGCAGCTCACCACAGGGGGCGCAAATCTACGAGCAGTACTTC.

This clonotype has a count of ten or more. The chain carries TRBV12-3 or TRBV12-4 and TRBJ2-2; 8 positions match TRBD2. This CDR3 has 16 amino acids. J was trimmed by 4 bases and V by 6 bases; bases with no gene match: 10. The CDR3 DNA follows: TGTGCCAGCAGCCAAAAGCGGGGGTGGGGCACCGGGGAGCTGTTTTTT. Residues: CASSQKRGWGTGELFF.

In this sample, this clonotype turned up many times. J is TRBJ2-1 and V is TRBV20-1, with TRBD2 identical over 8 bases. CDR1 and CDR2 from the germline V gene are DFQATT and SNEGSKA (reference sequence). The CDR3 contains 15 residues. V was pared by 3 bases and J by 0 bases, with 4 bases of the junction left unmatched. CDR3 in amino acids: CSASSGESSYNEQFF. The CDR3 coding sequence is TGCAGTGCTAGTAGCGGGGAGAGCTCCTACAATGAGCAGTTCTTC.

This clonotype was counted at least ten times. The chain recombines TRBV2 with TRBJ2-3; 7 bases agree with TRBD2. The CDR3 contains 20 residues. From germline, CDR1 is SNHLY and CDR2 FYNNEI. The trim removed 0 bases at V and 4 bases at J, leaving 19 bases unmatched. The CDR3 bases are TGTGCCAGCAGTGAAGCGAGCCCCCTGGAGCGGGGTTTTTTATCAGATACGCAGTATTTT. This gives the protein CASSEASPLERGFLSDTQYF.

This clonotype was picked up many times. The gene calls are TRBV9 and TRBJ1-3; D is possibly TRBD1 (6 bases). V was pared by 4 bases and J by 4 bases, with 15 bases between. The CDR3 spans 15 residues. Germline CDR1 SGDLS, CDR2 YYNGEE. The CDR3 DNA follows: TGTGCCAGCAGCACCTCTTCGGGGGCGGGAAACACCATATATTTT. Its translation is CASSTSSGAGNTIYF.

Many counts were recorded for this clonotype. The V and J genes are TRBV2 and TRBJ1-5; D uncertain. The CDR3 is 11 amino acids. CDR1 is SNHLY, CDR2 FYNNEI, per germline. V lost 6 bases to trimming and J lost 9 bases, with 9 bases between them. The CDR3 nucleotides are TGTGCCAGCAGCCTGGAGGGGCCCCAGCATTTT. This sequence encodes CASSLEGPQHF.